A selection of T cell receptor beta chains follows, all from one sample in a study of CD8+ T cells in alopecia areata. Libraries were prepared by immunoSEQ multiplex PCR; TCRdb keeps only in-frame clonotypes and omits some of them. Among 190,000 or so clones, roughly 64% were seen once, and the ten largest hold 10% to 15%. The sequencing used CD8+ T cells sorted from blood, collected at week 24, from a patient treated with tofacitinib. The receptors derive from a human donor with alopecia areata. Each CDR3 is given with its conserved first and last residue.

V gene: TRBV7-9; CDR3 protein: CASSLGRGDYEQYF
V gene: TRBV5-1; CDR3 protein: CASTFGGNEQFF
V gene: TRBV30; CDR3 protein: CAWGTGGGGAYGYTF
V gene: TRBV14; CDR3 protein: CASSQVSWDEQYF
V gene: TRBV9; CDR3 protein: CATMGGLNTGELFF
V gene: TRBV30; CDR3 protein: CAWTSGYEQYF
V gene: TRBV2; CDR3 protein: CASFMNTQYF
V gene: TRBV10-3; CDR3 protein: CAIGSSGGPTETQYF
V gene: TRBV29-1; CDR3 protein: CSVPGTESYEQYF
V gene: TRBV29-1; CDR3 protein: CSVFRSTEAFF
V gene: TRBV13; CDR3 protein: CASSVQGAQVYEQFF
V gene: TRBV7-8; CDR3 protein: CASSLADDGGRNEQFF
V gene: TRBV13; CDR3 protein: CAQSESRESTDTQYF